The present TCR beta chain was sequenced within a study of T cells in Graves' hyperthyroidism and ophthalmopathy. Investigators excluded patients with uncontrolled infection, other autoimmune disease, pregnancy or lactation. Researchers amplified the TCR beta CDR3 regions from RNA transcripts. HTBI primers drove first-round RT-PCR of the TCR CDR3. TCRdb ran MiXCR on the multiplex PCR reads and lists one entry per CDR3 protein. The sample carries 660,000 or so distinct CDR3 sequences, roughly 45% recorded once. Sequencing input: peripheral blood or thyroid tissue (not recorded which). The clonotype originates from an adult man with Graves' disease, either hyperthyroidism or ophthalmopathy (not recorded which).

The CDR3 DNA reads as TGCAGCGTTCCCGTTCGGGGTAGAGAGAACACCGGGGAGCTGTTTTTT. Residues: CSVPVRGRENTGELFF. The rearrangement links TRBV29-1 to TRBJ2-2; TRBD2 is a possible D gene (5 bases). Germline V gives CDR1 SQVTM, CDR2 ANQGSEA. The CDR3 extends over 16 amino acids. Deletions cut 5 bases from V and 1 base from J, with 17 bases between.